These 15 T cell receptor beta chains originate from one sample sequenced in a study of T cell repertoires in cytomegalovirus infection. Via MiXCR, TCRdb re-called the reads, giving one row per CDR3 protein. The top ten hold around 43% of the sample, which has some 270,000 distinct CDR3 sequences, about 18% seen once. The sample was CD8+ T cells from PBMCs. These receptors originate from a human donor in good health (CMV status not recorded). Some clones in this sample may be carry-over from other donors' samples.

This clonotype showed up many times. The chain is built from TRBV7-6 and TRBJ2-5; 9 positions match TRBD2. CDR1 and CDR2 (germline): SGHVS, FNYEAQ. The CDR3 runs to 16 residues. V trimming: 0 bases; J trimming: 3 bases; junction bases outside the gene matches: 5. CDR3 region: CASSLAWASGEETQYF. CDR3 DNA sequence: TGTGCCAGCAGCTTAGCGTGGGCTAGCGGGGAAGAGACCCAGTACTTC.

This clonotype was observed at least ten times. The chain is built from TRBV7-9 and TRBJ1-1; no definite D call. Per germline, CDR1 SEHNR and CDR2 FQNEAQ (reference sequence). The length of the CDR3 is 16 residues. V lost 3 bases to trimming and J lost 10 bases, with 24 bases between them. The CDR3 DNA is TGTGCCAGCAGCTTCGCCTCAAGCGGGGAAGGGTCGGGAGCTTTCTTT. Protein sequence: CASSFASSGEGSGAFF.

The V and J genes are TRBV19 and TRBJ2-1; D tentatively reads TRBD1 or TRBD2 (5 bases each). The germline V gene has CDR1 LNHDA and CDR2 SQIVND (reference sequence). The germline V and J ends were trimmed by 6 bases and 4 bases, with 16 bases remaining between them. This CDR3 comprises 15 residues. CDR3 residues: CASRPGQGIYNEQFF. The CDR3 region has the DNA TGTGCCAGTAGACCGGGGCAGGGTATTTACAATGAGCAGTTCTTC.

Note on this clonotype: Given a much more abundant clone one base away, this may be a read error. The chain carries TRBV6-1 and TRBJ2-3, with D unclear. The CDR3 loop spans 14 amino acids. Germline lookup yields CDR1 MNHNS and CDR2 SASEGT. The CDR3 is CASGEPMTRDTQYF. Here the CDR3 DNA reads TGTGCCAGCGGTGAACCGATGACAAGGGATACGCAGTATTTT.

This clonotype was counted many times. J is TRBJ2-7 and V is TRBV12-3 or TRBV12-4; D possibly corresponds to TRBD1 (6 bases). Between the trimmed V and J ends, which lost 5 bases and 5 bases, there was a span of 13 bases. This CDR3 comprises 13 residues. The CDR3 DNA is TGTGCCAGCAGTCCCCGTCGGGACAACGAGCAGTACTTC. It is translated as CASSPRRDNEQYF.

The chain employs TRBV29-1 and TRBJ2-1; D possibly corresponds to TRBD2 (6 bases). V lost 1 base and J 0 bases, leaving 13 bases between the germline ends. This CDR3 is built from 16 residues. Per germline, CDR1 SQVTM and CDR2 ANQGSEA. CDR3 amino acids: CSVEGRVESSYNEQFF. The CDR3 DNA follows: TGCAGCGTTGAAGGGAGGGTTGAGAGCTCCTACAATGAGCAGTTCTTC.

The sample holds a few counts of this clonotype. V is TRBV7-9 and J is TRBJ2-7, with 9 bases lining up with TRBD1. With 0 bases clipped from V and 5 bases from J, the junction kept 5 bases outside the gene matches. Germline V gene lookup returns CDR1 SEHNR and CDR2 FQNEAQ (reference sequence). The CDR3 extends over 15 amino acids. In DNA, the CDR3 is TGTGCCAGCAGCTTAGCCTTCCGGACAGGGGACGAGCAGTACTTC. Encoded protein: CASSLAFRTGDEQYF.

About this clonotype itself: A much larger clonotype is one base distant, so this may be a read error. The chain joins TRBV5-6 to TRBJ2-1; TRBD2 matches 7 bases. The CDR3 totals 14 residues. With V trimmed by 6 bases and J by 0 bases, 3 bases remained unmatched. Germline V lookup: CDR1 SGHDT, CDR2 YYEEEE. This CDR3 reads CASTPGGSYNEQFF. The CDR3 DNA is TGTGCCAGCACCCCGGGGGGCTCCTACAATGAGCAGTTCTTC.

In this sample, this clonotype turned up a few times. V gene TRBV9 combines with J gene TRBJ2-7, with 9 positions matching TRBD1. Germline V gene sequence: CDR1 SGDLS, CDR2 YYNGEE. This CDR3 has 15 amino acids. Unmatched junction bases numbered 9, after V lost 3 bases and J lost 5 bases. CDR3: CASSASGTGINEQYF. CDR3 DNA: TGTGCCAGCAGCGCTTCCGGGACAGGGATCAACGAGCAGTACTTC.

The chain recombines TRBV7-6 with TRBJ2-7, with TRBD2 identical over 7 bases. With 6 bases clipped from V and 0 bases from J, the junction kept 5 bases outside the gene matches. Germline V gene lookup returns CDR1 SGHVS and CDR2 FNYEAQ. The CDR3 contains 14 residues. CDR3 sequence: CASSEAGVSYEQYF. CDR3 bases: TGTGCCAGCAGTGAGGCGGGAGTCTCCTACGAGCAGTACTTC. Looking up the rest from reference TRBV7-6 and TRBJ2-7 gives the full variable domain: GAGVSQSPRYKVTKRGQDVALRCDPISGHVSLYWYRQALGQGPEFLTYFNYEAQQDKSGLPNDRFSAERPEGSISTLTIQRTEQRDSAMYRCASSEAGVSYEQYFGPGTRLTVT.

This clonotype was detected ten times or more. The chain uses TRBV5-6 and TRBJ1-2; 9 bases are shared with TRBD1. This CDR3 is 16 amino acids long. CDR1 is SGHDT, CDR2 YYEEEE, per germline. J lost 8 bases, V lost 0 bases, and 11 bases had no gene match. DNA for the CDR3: TGTGCCAGCAGCTTGGATTACGGTCCCGGGACAGGGGGCTACACCTTC. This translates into CASSLDYGPGTGGYTF.

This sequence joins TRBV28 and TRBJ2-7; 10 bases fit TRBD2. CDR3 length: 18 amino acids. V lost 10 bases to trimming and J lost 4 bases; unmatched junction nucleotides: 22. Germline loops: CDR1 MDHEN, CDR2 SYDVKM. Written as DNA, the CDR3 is TGTGCCACCCGGGGATTAGCGGGGGGTCTAGGGGGAGTTTACGAGCAGTACTTC. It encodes CATRGLAGGLGGVYEQYF.

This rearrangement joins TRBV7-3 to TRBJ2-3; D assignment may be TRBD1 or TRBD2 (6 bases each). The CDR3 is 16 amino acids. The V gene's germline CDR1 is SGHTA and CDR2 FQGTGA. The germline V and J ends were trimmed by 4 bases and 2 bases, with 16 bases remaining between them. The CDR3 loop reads CASSSSSRGVTDTQYF. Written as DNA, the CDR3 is TGTGCCAGCAGCTCCTCGTCGAGGGGGGTCACAGATACGCAGTATTTT.

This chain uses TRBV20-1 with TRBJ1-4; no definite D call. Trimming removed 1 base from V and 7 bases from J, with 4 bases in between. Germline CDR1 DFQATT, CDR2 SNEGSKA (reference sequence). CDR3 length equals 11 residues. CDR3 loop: CSARGGEKLFF. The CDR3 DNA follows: TGCAGTGCTAGAGGGGGTGAAAAACTGTTTTTT.

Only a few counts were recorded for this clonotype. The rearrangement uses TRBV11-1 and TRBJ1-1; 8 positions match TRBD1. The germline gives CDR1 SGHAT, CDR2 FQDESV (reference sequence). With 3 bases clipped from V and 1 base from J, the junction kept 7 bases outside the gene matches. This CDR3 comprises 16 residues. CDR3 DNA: TGTGCCAGCAGCTTTCCTCTGACAGGGGAGAACACTGAAGCTTTCTTT. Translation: CASSFPLTGENTEAFF.